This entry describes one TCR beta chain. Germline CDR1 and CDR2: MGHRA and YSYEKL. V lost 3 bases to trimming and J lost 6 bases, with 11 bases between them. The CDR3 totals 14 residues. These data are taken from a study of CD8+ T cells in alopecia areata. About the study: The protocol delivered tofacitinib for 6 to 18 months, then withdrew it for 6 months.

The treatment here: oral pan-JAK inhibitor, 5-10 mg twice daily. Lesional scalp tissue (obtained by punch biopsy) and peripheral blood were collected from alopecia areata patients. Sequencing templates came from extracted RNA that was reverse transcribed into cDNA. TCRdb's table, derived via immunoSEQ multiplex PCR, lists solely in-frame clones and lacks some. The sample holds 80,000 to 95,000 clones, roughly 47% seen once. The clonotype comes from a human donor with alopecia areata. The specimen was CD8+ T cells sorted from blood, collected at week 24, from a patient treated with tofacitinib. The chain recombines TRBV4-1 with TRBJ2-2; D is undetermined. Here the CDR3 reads CASSHPGSSGELFF. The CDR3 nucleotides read TGCGCCAGCAGCCATCCCGGTAGTTCCGGGGAGCTGTTTTTT.